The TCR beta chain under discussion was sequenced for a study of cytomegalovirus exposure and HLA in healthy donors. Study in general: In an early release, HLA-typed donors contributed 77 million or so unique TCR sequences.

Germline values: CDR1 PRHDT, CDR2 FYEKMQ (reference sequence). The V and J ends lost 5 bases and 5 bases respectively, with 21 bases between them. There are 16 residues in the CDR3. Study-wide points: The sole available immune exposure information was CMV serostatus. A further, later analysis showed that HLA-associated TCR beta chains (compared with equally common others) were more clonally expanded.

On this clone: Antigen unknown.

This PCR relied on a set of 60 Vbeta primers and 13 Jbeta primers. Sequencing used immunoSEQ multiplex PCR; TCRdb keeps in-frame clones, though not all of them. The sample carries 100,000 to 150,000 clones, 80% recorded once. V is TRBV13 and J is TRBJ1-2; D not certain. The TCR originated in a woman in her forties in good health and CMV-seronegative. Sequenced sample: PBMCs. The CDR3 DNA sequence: TGTGCCAGCAGCCTCCCTACTCCCGAGGGATGGTATGGCTACACCTTC. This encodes CASSLPTPEGWYGYTF.